A single sample is the source of the 10 T cell receptor beta chains below, sequenced in a study of shared clonotypes between healthy human individuals. Profiled with immunoSEQ multiplex PCR; TCRdb holds only in-frame clones, not every one. The sample includes 550,000 to 700,000 clones, approximately 73% of them seen just once. The sequenced sample consisted of memory CD4+ T cells sorted from blood. Subset in this sample: CD45RA-negative fraction. The origin of the receptors is a woman under 40 in good health.

This chain links TRBV4-2 with TRBJ2-7; 11 bases are shared with TRBD2. The CDR3 runs 17 residues. J was trimmed by 3 bases and V by 4 bases; bases with no gene match: 11. Germline V gene lookup returns CDR1 LGHNA and CDR2 YNFKEQ. The CDR3 coding sequence is TGTGCCAGCAGCCCAAGTGGGGCCGGACTAGCGGGCTACGAGCAGTACTTC. Protein product: CASSPSGAGLAGYEQYF.

The chain joins TRBV28 to TRBJ2-7, with 11 bases matching TRBD2. Germline-derived CDR1 and CDR2 are MDHEN and SYDVKM. V was pared by 8 bases and J by 4 bases, with 4 bases of the junction left unmatched. This CDR3 is built from 13 residues. CDR3 amino acids: CASGTSGEYEQYF. CDR3 DNA sequence: TGTGCCAGCGGGACTAGCGGAGAATACGAGCAGTACTTC.

J is TRBJ2-7 and V is TRBV5-1; 7 nucleotides align to TRBD1. The CDR3 loop spans 14 amino acids. V trimming: 4 bases; J trimming: 6 bases; junction bases outside the gene matches: 10. Germline V gene sequence: CDR1 SGHRS, CDR2 YFSETQ. The CDR3 loop reads CASSEGGFGSEQYF. The CDR3, as DNA: TGCGCCAGCAGCGAAGGGGGCTTCGGTTCCGAGCAGTACTTC.

Only one count was recorded for this clone. Other DNA sequences in the sample encode the same CDR3. J is TRBJ2-1 and V is TRBV9, with TRBD2 matching 7 bases. Germline V gene sequence: CDR1 SGDLS, CDR2 YYNGEE. Trimming took 0 bases from V and 4 from J; bases not matched to a gene: 1. CDR3 length equals 14 residues. As DNA, the CDR3 is TGTGCCAGCAGCGTAGGCGGGGGATACAATGAGCAGTTCTTC. Protein: CASSVGGGYNEQFF.

CDR3 region: CASSPSTGAMNTEAFF. The CDR3 DNA follows: TGTGCCAGCAGTCCGTCGACAGGGGCCATGAACACTGAAGCTTTCTTT. V usage is TRBV28 and J usage is TRBJ1-1, with TRBD1 matching over 8 bases. The germline CDR1 and CDR2 sequences are MDHEN and SYDVKM. This CDR3 is 16 amino acids long. V lost 5 bases and J lost 0; bases outside the gene matches: 8. Based on the CDR3 plus reference TRBV28 and TRBJ1-1, the full variable domain is DVKVTQSSRYLVKRTGEKVFLECVQDMDHENMFWYRQDPGLGLRLIYFSYDVKMKEKGDIPEGYSVSREKKERFSLILESASTNQTSMYLCASSPSTGAMNTEAFFGQGTRLTVV.

The chain is built from TRBV5-1 and TRBJ2-2; TRBD2 agrees at 8 bases. V was pared by 6 bases and J by 0 bases, with 4 bases of the junction left unmatched. The CDR3 runs 15 residues. CDR1 and CDR2 (germline): SGHRS, YFSETQ. CDR3 sequence (DNA): TGCGCCAGCAATTTAGCGGGGACGAACACCGGGGAGCTGTTTTTT. Amino acids: CASNLAGTNTGELFF.

V and J are TRBV25-1 and TRBJ1-1; D not certain. CDR3 length: 14 amino acids. Per the germline V gene, CDR1 is MGHDK and CDR2 is SYGVNS. V was shortened by 8 bases and J by 2 bases, with 15 bases between the two germline ends. The CDR3: CASRSTALNTEAFF. CDR3 nucleotides: TGTGCCAGCCGATCCACAGCCCTTAACACTGAAGCTTTCTTT.

V and J are TRBV19 and TRBJ1-2, with D hard to call. Germline CDR1 reads LNHDA; CDR2 reads SQIVND (reference sequence). The CDR3 sequence is 14 residues long. V lost 2 bases, J lost 10 bases, and 17 bases lay in between. CDR3 sequence: CASSIKRPAHLYTF. CDR3 DNA: TGTGCCAGTAGTATAAAGAGACCGGCCCACCTCTACACCTTC.

The chain employs TRBV28 and TRBJ2-5, with TRBD2 matching over 11 bases. The CDR3 runs to 14 residues. CDR1 and CDR2 from the germline V gene are MDHEN and SYDVKM. Unmatched junction bases numbered 6, after V lost 8 bases and J lost 4 bases. The CDR3 DNA reads as TGTGCCAGCCTCGGGACTAGCGGAGGAGAGACCCAGTACTTC. Protein: CASLGTSGGETQYF.

V and J are TRBV25-1 and TRBJ2-1; unclear D gene. The CDR3 extends over 17 amino acids. From germline, CDR1 is MGHDK and CDR2 SYGVNS. Trimming pared 1 base from V and 2 bases from J, leaving 15 bases between. CDR3 sequence: CASSESSPTGAYNEQFF. Here the CDR3 DNA reads TGTGCCAGCAGTGAATCGTCCCCCACCGGAGCCTACAATGAGCAGTTCTTC.